These 31 T cell receptor beta chains came from one sample sequenced in a study of T cell responses to AZD1222 COVID-19 vaccine. TCRdb keeps only in-frame clones here, not all; method: immunoSEQ multiplex PCR. The sample shows tens of thousands of clones, roughly 86% of them seen only once. The sequenced sample was peripheral blood, obtained on day 0 of AZD1222 vaccination. The source of these receptors is an adult in good health.

The chain uses TRBV19 and TRBJ1-5, with 7 bases identical to TRBD1. With 4 bases clipped from V and 7 bases from J, the junction kept 13 bases outside the gene matches. CDR3 length: 16 amino acids. Germline CDR1 and CDR2: LNHDA and SQIVND (reference sequence). CDR3: CASSTRGRDSGQPQHF. DNA for the CDR3: TGTGCCAGTAGTACGCGGGGCCGGGACAGCGGCCAGCCCCAGCATTTT.

V usage is TRBV18 and J usage is TRBJ2-1; D is unresolved. This CDR3 has 15 residues. Germline values: CDR1 KGHSH, CDR2 LQKENI. Trimming cost V 0 bases and J 2 bases, with 8 bases left between them. The CDR3 nucleotides are TGTGCCAGCTCACCACCGCGACTGACCTACAATGAGCAGTTCTTC. This codes for CASSPPRLTYNEQFF.

Written as DNA, the CDR3 is TGTGCCACCACCGGGTGGGTGGGGTTAGGTGAAAAACTGTTTTTT. This encodes CATTGWVGLGEKLFF. V gene TRBV24-1 combines with J gene TRBJ1-4; D ambiguous. Per the germline V gene, CDR1 is KGHDR and CDR2 is SFDVKD. V dropped 8 bases and J dropped 7 bases, with 19 bases sitting between them. CDR3 size: 15 residues.

Only a few counts were recorded for this clone. The genes are TRBV2 and TRBJ1-6; the D gene is possibly TRBD1 (5 bases). V was clipped by 7 bases and J by 10 bases, with 14 bases between them. The CDR3 extends over 13 amino acids. CDR1 and CDR2 from the germline V gene are SNHLY and FYNNEI. In nucleotides, the CDR3 is TGTGCCAGCACGGGCAGGGTGTACTCACCCCTCCACTTT. It encodes CASTGRVYSPLHF. Using reference TRBV2 and TRBJ1-6 for the parts outside the CDR3, the full variable domain is EPEVTQTPSHQVTQMGQEVILRCVPISNHLYFYWYRQILGQKVEFLVSFYNNEISEKSEIFDDQFSVERPDGSNFTLKIRSTKLEDSAMYFCASTGRVYSPLHFGNGTRLTVT.

The chain links TRBV7-2 to TRBJ1-2; D gene uncertain. Trimming cost V 1 base and J 4 bases, with 7 bases left between them. Per germline, CDR1 SGHTA and CDR2 FQGNSA. This CDR3 region has 13 residues. CDR3 in DNA: TGTGCCAGCAGCTTAGGGCCAGTCTATGGCTACACCTTC. Amino acids: CASSLGPVYGYTF.

This clone has only a few counts. The chain links TRBV4-1 to TRBJ1-1; D gene uncertain. This CDR3 spans 15 amino acids. The V end lost 1 base, the J end lost 1 base, and 10 bases lay between the germline ends. The V gene's germline CDR1 is MGHRA and CDR2 YSYEKL. DNA of the CDR3: TGCGCCAGCAGCCAAGTCGGTAAGAGGAACACTGAAGCTTTCTTT. Encoded protein: CASSQVGKRNTEAFF.

V and J are TRBV3-1 (or the pseudogene TRBV3-2) and TRBJ2-1, with 14 bases identical to TRBD2. The CDR3 consists of 18 residues. With V trimmed by 4 bases and J by 6 bases, 11 bases remained unmatched. CDR1 and CDR2 (germline): LGHDT, YNNKEL (reference sequence). Here the CDR3 reads CASSLGTSGSRGGNEQFF. CDR3 in DNA: TGTGCCAGCAGCCTGGGGACTAGCGGGAGTCGGGGCGGCAATGAGCAGTTCTTC.

This clone was found a few times. The chain joins TRBV19 to TRBJ1-1; 8 bases map to TRBD1. The J segment lost 11 bases and the V segment lost 1 base, leaving 9 bases of the junction unmatched. CDR3 length: 14 residues. Germline V gene data show CDR1 as LNHDA and CDR2 as SQIVND (reference sequence). The CDR3 region is CASSIGTGSLQAFF. The CDR3 DNA follows: TGTGCCAGTAGTATAGGGACAGGGTCCTTGCAGGCTTTCTTT. The variable domain in full, completed from reference TRBV19 and TRBJ1-1, reads DGGITQSPKYLFRKEGQNVTLSCEQNLNHDAMYWYRQDPGQGLRLIYYSQIVNDFQKGDIAEGYSVSREKKESFPLTVTSAQKNPTAFYLCASSIGTGSLQAFFGQGTRLTVV.

The J gene is TRBJ1-4, the V gene TRBV3-1 (or the pseudogene TRBV3-2); D is unresolved. Germline-derived CDR1 and CDR2 are LGHDT and YNNKEL (reference sequence). Trimming removed 0 bases from V and 4 bases from J, with 6 bases in between. This CDR3 spans 14 amino acids. The DNA of the CDR3 is TGTGCCAGCAGCCAAGAACGGCTTAATGAAAAACTGTTTTTT. Translation gives CASSQERLNEKLFF.

J is TRBJ1-1 and V is TRBV6-5; D unresolved. The ends were cut back, 7 bases at V and 5 bases at J, with 14 bases in the middle. The CDR3 has 13 residues. Germline V gives CDR1 MNHEY, CDR2 SVGAGI. The CDR3 sequence is CASNIGEGTEAFF. The CDR3 nucleotides read TGTGCCAGCAATATAGGAGAAGGGACTGAAGCTTTCTTT.

CDR3 sequence (DNA): TGTGCCAGCAGCGTCCTAGCGGGAGGGCCAGAGACCCAGTACTTC. The encoded protein is CASSVLAGGPETQYF. The chain combines TRBV9 with TRBJ2-5; 12 bases line up with TRBD2. This CDR3 has 15 residues. Trimming cost V 2 bases and J 4 bases; bases outside gene matches: 3. Germline V gives CDR1 SGDLS, CDR2 YYNGEE.

This clone was found a few times. The chain joins TRBV15 to TRBJ2-7; no clear D. The CDR3 loop spans 15 amino acids. Germline CDR1 LNHNV, CDR2 YYDKDF (reference sequence). Trimming removed 1 base from V and 6 bases from J, with 16 bases in between. CDR3: CATSRAQGSVAEQYF. The CDR3 DNA follows: TGTGCCACCAGCAGAGCCCAAGGAAGCGTTGCCGAGCAGTACTTC.

In its sample, this clone was seen a few times. The CDR3 protein is CASSVGGGRGLTGELFF. CDR3 nucleotides: TGTGCCAGCAGCGTAGGAGGCGGGAGGGGTCTCACCGGGGAGCTGTTTTTT. V is TRBV9 and J is TRBJ2-2; 9 bases map to TRBD2. Trimming took 0 bases from V and 4 from J; bases not matched to a gene: 7. In germline, CDR1 is SGDLS, CDR2 YYNGEE. The CDR3 totals 17 residues.

This chain links TRBV4-1 with TRBJ1-2, with D possibly being TRBD1 (6 bases). CDR3 length equals 14 residues. V shed 1 base and J shed 8 bases, with 14 bases lying between them. Germline lookup yields CDR1 MGHRA and CDR2 YSYEKL. CDR3 sequence: CASSQVRGAVGYTF. The CDR3 DNA reads TGCGCCAGCAGCCAAGTTCGGGGGGCAGTAGGCTACACCTTC.

The chain uses TRBV19 and TRBJ1-1, with D unclear. CDR3 length: 13 amino acids. V lost 1 base, J lost 5 bases, and 8 bases lay in between. Germline CDR1 reads LNHDA; CDR2 reads SQIVND (reference sequence). CDR3 sequence: CASSIAGDTEAFF. Here the CDR3 DNA reads TGTGCCAGTAGTATAGCCGGGGATACTGAAGCTTTCTTT.

The V and J genes are TRBV30 and TRBJ1-5; 7 bases fit TRBD1. This CDR3 has 13 residues. J was trimmed by 4 bases and V by 3 bases; bases with no gene match: 3. Germline-derived CDR1 and CDR2 are GTSNPN and SVGIG (reference sequence). The CDR3 region is CAWRQGWNQPQHF. As DNA, the CDR3 is TGTGCCTGGAGACAGGGGTGGAATCAGCCCCAGCATTTT.

This clone has only a few counts. The CDR3 loop is CSVVWGTGNTIYF. In DNA form, the CDR3 reads TGCAGCGTTGTATGGGGGACTGGAAACACCATATATTTT. J is TRBJ1-3 and V is TRBV29-1, with D tentatively TRBD1 (5 bases). V was shortened by 4 bases and J by 2 bases, with 9 bases between the two germline ends. This CDR3 region has 13 residues. Germline V gene sequence: CDR1 SQVTM, CDR2 ANQGSEA.

This chain links TRBV3-1 (or the pseudogene TRBV3-2) with TRBJ2-5; D gene ambiguous. The germline gives CDR1 LGHDT, CDR2 YNNKEL (reference sequence). This CDR3 contains 13 residues. Trimming took 5 bases from V and 4 from J, leaving 11 bases between them. The CDR3 is CASSFRARETQYF. CDR3 DNA sequence: TGTGCCAGCAGCTTCCGGGCGAGAGAGACCCAGTACTTC.

A single count supports this clone. The gene calls are TRBV9 and TRBJ2-1; D is unresolved. V was pared by 0 bases and J by 9 bases, with 19 bases between. CDR3 length: 16 residues. Germline V lookup: CDR1 SGDLS, CDR2 YYNGEE. The chain's CDR3 is CASSVVVRSPLGEQFF. Here the CDR3 DNA reads TGTGCCAGCAGCGTAGTGGTAAGGAGTCCCTTGGGTGAGCAGTTCTTC.

The chain is built from TRBV27 and TRBJ1-5; TRBD1 matches 9 bases. Trimming removed 6 bases from V and 2 bases from J; junction bases left unmatched: 5. The CDR3 totals 15 residues. From germline, CDR1 is MNHEY and CDR2 SMNVEV (reference sequence). The CDR3 spells CASRGTGLGNQPQHF. CDR3 sequence (DNA): TGTGCCAGCAGGGGGACAGGGTTAGGCAATCAGCCCCAGCATTTT.

This chain connects TRBV27 to TRBJ1-2; TRBD1 aligns across 7 bases. J lost 4 bases, V lost 5 bases, and 7 bases had no gene match. This CDR3 comprises 14 residues. Germline values: CDR1 MNHEY, CDR2 SMNVEV (reference sequence). CDR3 DNA sequence: TGTGCCAGCAGTGTACAGGGGTCCCCCTATGGCTACACCTTC. As protein: CASSVQGSPYGYTF.

This chain joins TRBV27 and TRBJ1-6; tentatively, D is TRBD1 (6 bases). This CDR3 has 14 residues. In germline, CDR1 is MNHEY, CDR2 SMNVEV (reference sequence). Trimming pared 5 bases from V and 7 bases from J, leaving 12 bases between. CDR3 sequence (DNA): TGTGCCAGCAGTAACCGACAGGCAAATTCACCCCTCCACTTT. This gives the protein CASSNRQANSPLHF.

V usage is TRBV28 and J usage is TRBJ2-4; D may match TRBD1 or TRBD2 (5 bases each). CDR3 size: 15 residues. Trimming pared 9 bases from V and 6 bases from J, leaving 21 bases between. Germline V gene sequence: CDR1 MDHEN, CDR2 SYDVKM. CDR3 amino acids: CASARGRLERNIQYF. CDR3 DNA: TGTGCCAGTGCAAGGGGACGTCTCGAGAGAAACATTCAGTACTTC.

The CDR3 DNA follows: TGTGCCAGCATACCTAGCGGATATCGCTACAATGAGCAGTTCTTC. Translation: CASIPSGYRYNEQFF. The gene calls are TRBV27 and TRBJ2-1, with TRBD2 matching over 7 bases. The CDR3 is made up of 15 amino acids. Germline V gene sequence: CDR1 MNHEY, CDR2 SMNVEV (reference sequence). V dropped 7 bases and J dropped 3; count of bases not matched to a gene: 9.

The chain joins TRBV7-2 to TRBJ2-6; 7 nucleotides align to TRBD2. Germline assignment: CDR1 SGHTA and CDR2 FQGNSA. The trim removed 6 bases at V and 0 bases at J, leaving 8 bases unmatched. The CDR3 length is 17 residues. CDR3 DNA sequence: TGTGCCAGCAGAAGAGCGGGAATAGACTCTGGGGCCAACGTCCTGACTTTC. Encoded protein: CASRRAGIDSGANVLTF.

This clone occurred a few times. This rearrangement joins TRBV10-1 to TRBJ2-1, with D perhaps assigned TRBD1 or TRBD2 (5 bases each). CDR1 WNHNN and CDR2 SYGVQD come from the germline V gene (reference sequence). The ends were cut back, 0 bases at V and 12 bases at J, with 12 bases in the middle. The CDR3 runs to 13 residues. CDR3 sequence: CASSESWGRRQFF. CDR3 in DNA: TGCGCCAGCAGTGAGTCTTGGGGACGTAGGCAGTTCTTC.

This clone was seen only a few times. Written as DNA, the CDR3 is TGTGCCAGCAGCCCCAGTGGTGGAAACACCATATATTTT. Its translation: CASSPSGGNTIYF. The chain uses TRBV11-2 and TRBJ1-3; D unresolved. This CDR3 region has 13 residues. CDR1 SGHAT and CDR2 FQNNGV come from the germline V gene. Trimming removed 5 bases at V and 3 bases at J, with 8 bases between.

V gene TRBV3-1 (or the pseudogene TRBV3-2) combines with J gene TRBJ1-1, with no clear D. Germline assignment: CDR1 LGHDT and CDR2 YNNKEL (reference sequence). This CDR3 comprises 15 residues. V lost 2 bases and J lost 1, with 11 bases in between. The CDR3 region has the DNA TGTGCCAGCAGCCAAACGGCGGCCCGGAACACTGAAGCTTTCTTT. Amino acid sequence: CASSQTAARNTEAFF.

The V call is TRBV6-2 or TRBV6-3, the J call TRBJ1-5, with TRBD1 matching over 10 bases. The CDR3 loop spans 16 amino acids. Germline V gene sequence: CDR1 MNHEY, CDR2 SVGEGT. The ends lost 5 bases at V and 6 bases at J; junction bases unmatched: 10. The CDR3 protein is CASSRGDRGASQPQHF. DNA of the CDR3: TGTGCCAGCAGTAGAGGGGACAGGGGCGCGAGTCAGCCCCAGCATTTT.

V and J are TRBV11-2 and TRBJ1-1, with D unclear. Germline CDR1 is SGHAT and CDR2 is FQNNGV. This CDR3 is built from 12 residues. V was clipped by 1 base and J by 11 bases, with 11 bases between them. CDR3 region: CASSLGGPRAFF. Written as DNA, the CDR3 is TGTGCCAGCAGCTTAGGAGGCCCCCGGGCTTTCTTT.

The chain employs TRBV5-4 and TRBJ1-1; D unclear. Looked up from germline, CDR1 is SGHNT and CDR2 is YYREEE (reference sequence). Trimming removed 3 bases at V and 7 bases at J, with 10 bases between. There are 12 residues in the CDR3. The CDR3 DNA reads as TGTGCCAGCAGCTCGCAAGCAAATGAAGCTTTCTTT. As protein: CASSSQANEAFF.